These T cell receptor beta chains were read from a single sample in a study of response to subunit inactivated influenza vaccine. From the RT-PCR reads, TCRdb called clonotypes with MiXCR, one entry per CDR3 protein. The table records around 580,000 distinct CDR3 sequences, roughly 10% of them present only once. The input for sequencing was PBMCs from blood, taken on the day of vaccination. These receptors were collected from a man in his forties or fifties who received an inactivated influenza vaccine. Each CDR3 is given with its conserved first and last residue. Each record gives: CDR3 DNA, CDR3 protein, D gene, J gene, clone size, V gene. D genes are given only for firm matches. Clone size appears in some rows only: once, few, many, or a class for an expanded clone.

CDR3 DNA: TGTGCCAGCAGTGGCGGCTCCTCCTCTGGGGCCAACGTCCTGACTTTC
CDR3 protein: CASSGGSSSGANVLTF
D gene: NA
J gene: TRBJ2-6
clone size: few
V gene: TRBV2

CDR3 DNA: TGTGCCAGCAGTTACCGAACCCAGGGGGCGCCCGGGGGTGAAGCTTTCTTT
CDR3 protein: CASSYRTQGAPGGEAFF
D gene: TRBD1
J gene: TRBJ1-1
clone size: few
V gene: TRBV6-5

CDR3 DNA: TGTGCCAGCAGCCCCATTGAGAACACTGAAGCTTTCTTT
CDR3 protein: CASSPIENTEAFF
D gene: NA
J gene: TRBJ1-1
clone size: NA
V gene: TRBV6-6

CDR3 DNA: TGCAGCGTTGCACCCCTCGGCAGCCGGAACACTGAAGCTTTCTTT
CDR3 protein: CSVAPLGSRNTEAFF
D gene: NA
J gene: TRBJ1-1
clone size: NA
V gene: TRBV29-1

CDR3 DNA: TGTGCCAGCAGTACCTTCGAGCAGGGCTACGAGCAGTACTTC
CDR3 protein: CASSTFEQGYEQYF
D gene: NA
J gene: TRBJ2-7
clone size: few
V gene: TRBV6-1

CDR3 DNA: TGTGCCAGCAGTCCTAGCAGGAGATGGAATGAGCAGTTCTTC
CDR3 protein: CASSPSRRWNEQFF
D gene: NA
J gene: TRBJ2-1
clone size: NA
V gene: TRBV6-2/TRBV6-3

CDR3 DNA: TGCGCCAGCAGCTCGAAGGACTGGACCAACACAGATACGCAGTATTTT
CDR3 protein: CASSSKDWTNTDTQYF
D gene: NA
J gene: TRBJ2-3
clone size: NA
V gene: TRBV5-1

CDR3 DNA: TGCGCCAGCCGCCCCGGACAGGGTAGGACGCTGGTGGGCCCCGGGGAGCTGTTTTTT
CDR3 protein: CASRPGQGRTLVGPGELFF
D gene: TRBD1
J gene: TRBJ2-2
clone size: NA
V gene: TRBV4-3

CDR3 DNA: TGCGCCAGCAGCCAAGTTGTGAGGGAGCAAGAGACCCAGTACTTC
CDR3 protein: CASSQVVREQETQYF
D gene: NA
J gene: TRBJ2-5
clone size: NA
V gene: TRBV4-3

CDR3 DNA: TGTGCCTGGGGAAAAATCATGAGGGGCCCCGCCCCCACAGATACGCAGTATTTT
CDR3 protein: CAWGKIMRGPAPTDTQYF
D gene: NA
J gene: TRBJ2-3
clone size: few
V gene: TRBV30

CDR3 DNA: TGTGCCAGCAGTCATAGGACAGGGCCTTCACTTTACAATGAGCAGTTCTTC
CDR3 protein: CASSHRTGPSLYNEQFF
D gene: TRBD1
J gene: TRBJ2-1
clone size: NA
V gene: TRBV12-3/TRBV12-4

CDR3 DNA: TGTGCCAGCAGCCAAGCCCGAAATAGCGGAACAATCCTCTACGAGCAGTACTTC
CDR3 protein: CASSQARNSGTILYEQYF
D gene: NA
J gene: TRBJ2-7
clone size: few
V gene: TRBV3-1

CDR3 DNA: TGTGCCAGCAGCCCCCTAGCGGGGGTGGAGACCCAGTACTTC
CDR3 protein: CASSPLAGVETQYF
D gene: TRBD2
J gene: TRBJ2-5
clone size: NA
V gene: TRBV3-1

CDR3 DNA: TGTGCCAGCAGCTTAGTAGGCAGATACTACGAGCAGTACTTC
CDR3 protein: CASSLVGRYYEQYF
D gene: NA
J gene: TRBJ2-7
clone size: few
V gene: TRBV7-2

CDR3 DNA: TGTGCCAGCAGCTTAGTCTGGCGGGATACAGATACGCAGTATTTT
CDR3 protein: CASSLVWRDTDTQYF
D gene: NA
J gene: TRBJ2-3
clone size: NA
V gene: TRBV7-2

CDR3 DNA: TGTGCCAGCAGCGTCGAAGGGACCCCGAACACTGAAGCTTTCTTT
CDR3 protein: CASSVEGTPNTEAFF
D gene: NA
J gene: TRBJ1-1
clone size: NA
V gene: TRBV7-9

CDR3 DNA: TGCAGTGCTACAAGCCCAGCGGGAGGGTTAGTCGAGCAGTACTTC
CDR3 protein: CSATSPAGGLVEQYF
D gene: TRBD2
J gene: TRBJ2-7
clone size: few
V gene: TRBV20-1

CDR3 DNA: TGTGCCAGCAGTATGACAGGGGATGGCTACACCTTC
CDR3 protein: CASSMTGDGYTF
D gene: TRBD1
J gene: TRBJ1-2
clone size: few
V gene: TRBV5-6

CDR3 DNA: TGTGCCAGCAGCTTAGGGGCCAGGGTTCCCCACGAGCAGTACTTC
CDR3 protein: CASSLGARVPHEQYF
D gene: NA
J gene: TRBJ2-7
clone size: NA
V gene: TRBV7-2

CDR3 DNA: TGCAGTGCTCGTTACAGGGTAGAGCAGCCCCAGCATTTT
CDR3 protein: CSARYRVEQPQHF
D gene: NA
J gene: TRBJ1-5
clone size: NA
V gene: TRBV20-1

CDR3 DNA: TGCAGTGCTTTTACCGGGACTAGCGCCGGGGAGCTGTTTTTT
CDR3 protein: CSAFTGTSAGELFF
D gene: TRBD2
J gene: TRBJ2-2
clone size: many
V gene: TRBV20-1

CDR3 DNA: TGTGCCAGCAGTTTATCGACGGGACAGTACGAGCAGTACTTC
CDR3 protein: CASSLSTGQYEQYF
D gene: TRBD1
J gene: TRBJ2-7
clone size: NA
V gene: TRBV27

CDR3 DNA: TGCGCCAGCAGCCAAGGTTGGACAGGGGAAAACACTGAAGCTTTCTTT
CDR3 protein: CASSQGWTGENTEAFF
D gene: TRBD1
J gene: TRBJ1-1
clone size: few
V gene: TRBV4-1

CDR3 DNA: TGTGCCAGCAGCTTAGATTCAGGTATCTCCTACGAGCAGTACTTC
CDR3 protein: CASSLDSGISYEQYF
D gene: NA
J gene: TRBJ2-7
clone size: NA
V gene: TRBV7-2

CDR3 DNA: TGTGCCATCAGAGGGGTATTGGGCGATGAGCAGTTCTTC
CDR3 protein: CAIRGVLGDEQFF
D gene: NA
J gene: TRBJ2-1
clone size: few
V gene: TRBV10-3

CDR3 DNA: TGCAGTGCTTGGGACACTGAAGCTTTCTTT
CDR3 protein: CSAWDTEAFF
D gene: NA
J gene: TRBJ1-1
clone size: few
V gene: TRBV20-1

CDR3 DNA: TGCAGTGCCAACGACGTAGAGATTAAGACCCAGTACTTC
CDR3 protein: CSANDVEIKTQYF
D gene: NA
J gene: TRBJ2-5
clone size: NA
V gene: TRBV20-1

CDR3 DNA: TGTGCCAGCAGAATTACCGGGACAGGGACCTACGAGCAGTACTTC
CDR3 protein: CASRITGTGTYEQYF
D gene: TRBD1
J gene: TRBJ2-7
clone size: NA
V gene: TRBV11-2

CDR3 DNA: TGTGCCAGCAGTTTAGTTGACAGGGGATTCTACGAGCAGTACTTC
CDR3 protein: CASSLVDRGFYEQYF
D gene: TRBD1
J gene: TRBJ2-7
clone size: many
V gene: TRBV12-3/TRBV12-4

CDR3 DNA: TGTGCCATCAGGAGCCGGGCGGATCAAGAGACCCAGTACTTC
CDR3 protein: CAIRSRADQETQYF
D gene: NA
J gene: TRBJ2-5
clone size: NA
V gene: TRBV10-3

CDR3 DNA: TGTGCCAGCAAAGACAGGGGTGGCACCGGGGAGCTGTTTTTT
CDR3 protein: CASKDRGGTGELFF
D gene: TRBD1
J gene: TRBJ2-2
clone size: NA
V gene: TRBV2

CDR3 DNA: TGTGCCAGCAGCCAGGGTCCGGGACAGGGATACGAGCAGTACTTC
CDR3 protein: CASSQGPGQGYEQYF
D gene: TRBD1
J gene: TRBJ2-7
clone size: NA
V gene: TRBV3-1

CDR3 DNA: TGTGCCACCAGTTCTTCCGTCGGCCCGCGGGAGACCCAGTACTTC
CDR3 protein: CATSSSVGPRETQYF
D gene: NA
J gene: TRBJ2-5
clone size: few
V gene: TRBV24-1

CDR3 DNA: TGTGCCAGCAGCCCCCGTATTAGCGGGAGAGAGACCCAGTACTTC
CDR3 protein: CASSPRISGRETQYF
D gene: TRBD2
J gene: TRBJ2-5
clone size: many
V gene: TRBV7-2

CDR3 DNA: TGTGCCAGCAGTTCGGTCAGCGGGAGGAGCACAGATACGCAGTATTTT
CDR3 protein: CASSSVSGRSTDTQYF
D gene: TRBD2
J gene: TRBJ2-3
clone size: few
V gene: TRBV12-3/TRBV12-4

CDR3 DNA: TGTGCCAGCAGTTTGGGGGGGTCGAGGACCGGGGAGCTGTTTTTT
CDR3 protein: CASSLGGSRTGELFF
D gene: TRBD2
J gene: TRBJ2-2
clone size: NA
V gene: TRBV12-3/TRBV12-4

CDR3 DNA: TGCAGTGCCAACAGTCCTCGGGACAGGGGGCACGAGACCCAGTACTTC
CDR3 protein: CSANSPRDRGHETQYF
D gene: TRBD1
J gene: TRBJ2-5
clone size: few
V gene: TRBV20-1

CDR3 DNA: TGCAGCGTCTCGACAGGGGGCTTCACAGATACGCAGTATTTT
CDR3 protein: CSVSTGGFTDTQYF
D gene: TRBD1
J gene: TRBJ2-3
clone size: few
V gene: TRBV29-1

CDR3 DNA: TGTGCCATCAGTGGGGACAGGGCTGAAAGGGAGTTCTTC
CDR3 protein: CAISGDRAEREFF
D gene: TRBD1
J gene: TRBJ2-1
clone size: NA
V gene: TRBV10-3

CDR3 DNA: TGTGCCACCAGCAGAGATCAGGTGACAGGCGGGGAGCTGTTTTTT
CDR3 protein: CATSRDQVTGGELFF
D gene: NA
J gene: TRBJ2-2
clone size: NA
V gene: TRBV15

CDR3 DNA: TGCAGTGCTAGAGGGACTAGCGGAGGGTACGAGCAGTACTTC
CDR3 protein: CSARGTSGGYEQYF
D gene: TRBD2
J gene: TRBJ2-7
clone size: many
V gene: TRBV20-1

CDR3 DNA: TGTGCCAGCAGTTTAGTGACTAGGCCAAGCACAGATACGCAGTATTTT
CDR3 protein: CASSLVTRPSTDTQYF
D gene: NA
J gene: TRBJ2-3
clone size: NA
V gene: TRBV12-3/TRBV12-4